The present entry profiles one T cell receptor (beta chain) with its context. The sample originates from a study of control samples from healthy donors and cancer patients. Repertoires were generated with immunoSEQ multiplex PCR, while TCRdb's copy carries only in-frame clones and drops some. This table has about 180,000 clones, 90% appearing once. Between the trimmed V and J ends, which lost 3 bases and 0 bases, there was a span of 9 bases. CDR3 length: 14 residues. The germline V gene encodes CDR1 SGHNT and CDR2 YYREEE (reference sequence). The chain combines TRBV5-4 with TRBJ1-1, with unresolved D. The sequencing input was blood. The sequence was collected from a woman aged 45 to 65 in good health. The CDR3 reads CASSSQNLNTEAFF. The CDR3 coding sequence is TGTGCCAGCAGCTCACAGAATTTGAACACTGAAGCTTTCTTT.